The 16 T cell receptor beta chains in this list originate from one sample, sequenced in a study of blood T cell repertoires in COVID-19. Profiled with immunoSEQ multiplex PCR; TCRdb holds only in-frame clones, not every one. The repertoire holds 20,000 to 30,000 clones, with about 92% as singletons. Sequenced input: peripheral blood. All receptors derive from a human donor in a cohort sampled during active COVID-19.

The chain is built from TRBV7-3 and TRBJ1-1, with 7 bases lining up with TRBD1. The CDR3 is made up of 14 amino acids. With V trimmed by 6 bases and J by 3 bases, 7 bases remained unmatched. Germline CDR1 and CDR2: SGHTA and FQGTGA. The CDR3 bases are TGTGCCAGCAGACTCGACAGGGCGGACACTGAAGCTTTCTTT. It yields the protein CASRLDRADTEAFF.

The CDR3 DNA follows: TGTGCCAGCAGTTACGGTCCTGGGGGGCAGCCCCAGCATTTT. Its translation: CASSYGPGGQPQHF. The chain recombines TRBV13 with TRBJ1-5, with D perhaps matching TRBD1 (5 bases). V dropped 6 bases and J dropped 7 bases, with 16 bases sitting between them. The CDR3 covers 14 residues. Germline V gene data show CDR1 as PRHDT and CDR2 as FYEKMQ (reference sequence).

V usage is TRBV11-3 and J usage is TRBJ1-2; 9 positions match TRBD1. The V segment lost 5 bases and the J segment 7 bases; nucleotides outside the gene matches: 5. Germline V gene lookup returns CDR1 SGHNT and CDR2 YENEEA. This CDR3 has 13 amino acids. CDR3 DNA sequence: TGTGCCAGCAGCCGGGGACAGGGTAGTGGCTACACCTTC. Its translation: CASSRGQGSGYTF.

This clone was picked up a small number of times. V is TRBV6-5 and J is TRBJ1-6; the D gene is possibly TRBD1 (6 bases). CDR3 length equals 14 residues. V lost 7 bases and J 7 bases, leaving 14 bases between the germline ends. In germline, CDR1 is MNHEY, CDR2 SVGAGI. The CDR3 protein is CASTHRARNSPLHF. As DNA, the CDR3 is TGTGCCAGCACCCACAGGGCCCGGAATTCACCCCTCCACTTT.

The J gene is TRBJ2-3, the V gene TRBV19; TRBD2 agrees at 15 bases. The CDR3 extends over 16 amino acids. Germline assignment: CDR1 LNHDA and CDR2 SQIVND (reference sequence). The V and J ends lost 4 bases and 7 bases, in that order; junction bases with no gene match: 6. The CDR3 loop is CASSTGLAGGLNTQYF. Written as DNA, the CDR3 is TGTGCCAGTAGTACGGGACTAGCGGGGGGATTGAATACGCAGTATTTT.

V usage is TRBV2 and J usage is TRBJ2-7; D uncertain. V was clipped by 5 bases and J by 2 bases, with 7 bases between them. The V gene's germline CDR1 is SNHLY and CDR2 FYNNEI. This CDR3 has 12 amino acids. CDR3 sequence: CASSRQAYEQYF. In DNA, the CDR3 is TGTGCCAGCAGTAGGCAGGCCTACGAGCAGTACTTC.

The DNA for the CDR3 is TGTGCAGTTTGGGGGCGGCGGTATGGCTACACCTTC. Protein: CAVWGRRYGYTF. The gene calls are TRBV30 and TRBJ1-2, with D possibly being TRBD1 (6 bases). This CDR3 region has 12 residues. Germline V gene sequence: CDR1 GTSNPN, CDR2 SVGIG (reference sequence).

The chain recombines TRBV6-5 with TRBJ2-6, with D perhaps TRBD1 (6 bases). The CDR3 is 16 residues long. V gave up 0 bases and J gave up 2 bases, with 8 bases separating them. Germline V gene sequence: CDR1 MNHEY, CDR2 SVGAGI. CDR3: CASSYSAGAGANVLTF. Written as DNA, the CDR3 is TGTGCCAGCAGTTACTCAGCAGGGGCTGGGGCCAACGTCCTGACTTTC.

V is TRBV23-1 and J is TRBJ2-5; a weak D match, TRBD2 (6 bases). TRBV23-1 is placed among ORFs of uncertain function. V lost 7 bases, J lost 5 bases, and 20 bases lay in between. The CDR3 has 15 residues. The CDR3 protein is CASTPGTQTDETQYF. The CDR3 DNA reads as TGCGCCAGCACACCCGGGACTCAGACGGATGAGACCCAGTACTTC.

The chain uses TRBV29-1 and TRBJ2-7; 10 nucleotides align to TRBD1. Germline V gene data show CDR1 as SQVTM and CDR2 as ANQGSEA. This CDR3 is built from 15 residues. The J segment lost 2 bases and the V segment lost 2 bases, leaving 6 bases of the junction unmatched. In DNA, the CDR3 is TGCAGCGTTGAACTGATGACAGGGGGCGCCTACGAGCAGTACTTC. Residues: CSVELMTGGAYEQYF.

This clone rates as medium-sized. Other DNA sequences from this sample encode an identical CDR3 as well. The CDR3 nucleotides are TGCGCCAGCAGCCGTTATCAGGGAACTAACACTGAAGCTTTCTTT. Protein product: CASSRYQGTNTEAFF. The V gene is TRBV5-1, the J gene TRBJ1-1; D perhaps matches TRBD1 (5 bases). This CDR3 is built from 15 residues. Trimming removed 4 bases at V and 2 bases at J, with 15 bases between. Germline-derived CDR1 and CDR2 are SGHRS and YFSETQ.

CDR3 region: CASSLQGHTEAFF. CDR3 nucleotides: TGCGCCAGCAGCTTACAGGGACACACTGAAGCTTTCTTT. The rearrangement joins TRBV5-1 to TRBJ1-1; D perhaps matches TRBD1 (6 bases). From germline, CDR1 is SGHRS and CDR2 YFSETQ. The V and J ends lost 2 bases and 3 bases respectively, with 8 bases between them. The CDR3 length is 13 residues.

This sequence joins TRBV3-1 (or the pseudogene TRBV3-2) and TRBJ2-7, with 10 nucleotides matching TRBD2. Germline CDR1 reads LGHDT; CDR2 reads YNNKEL (reference sequence). The CDR3 totals 13 residues. Trimming at V came to 2 bases and at J to 6 bases, leaving 1 base not matched to a gene. The CDR3 nucleotides read TGTGCCAGCAGCCAAAGGACTAGCGGCGAGCAGTACTTC. Translation gives CASSQRTSGEQYF.

This chain connects TRBV6-1 to TRBJ2-3, with a tentative D call TRBD1 (5 bases). The germline gives CDR1 MNHNS, CDR2 SASEGT. Trimming cost V 1 base and J 2 bases, with 7 bases left between them. This CDR3 has 14 residues. The CDR3 bases are TGTGCCAGCAGTGAAGTCAGGGACACAGATACGCAGTATTTT. Its protein is CASSEVRDTDTQYF.

The chain has TRBV6-5 and TRBJ1-2; 8 bases align to TRBD1. J gave up 6 bases and V 8 bases, and 14 bases lay outside the gene matches. This CDR3 comprises 15 residues. The germline gives CDR1 MNHEY, CDR2 SVGAGI. The CDR3 nucleotides read TGTGCCAGCCTCAGGGGGCAGGAGAGGTCCGATGGCTACACCTTC. Translating gives CASLRGQERSDGYTF.

This sequence joins TRBV5-1 and TRBJ2-1; TRBD1 agrees at 7 bases. The junction had 6 bases not matched to a gene; V was cut back by 3 bases and J by 3 bases. Per the germline V gene, CDR1 is SGHRS and CDR2 is YFSETQ. The CDR3 loop spans 15 amino acids. The CDR3 DNA follows: TGCGCCAGCAGCTCCCGGGACAGCCTCTACAATGAGCAGTTCTTC. It specifies CASSSRDSLYNEQFF.